This T cell receptor (beta chain) was sequenced in a study of T cell responses to AZD1222 COVID-19 vaccine. Study details: Second doses at about 4 or about 12 weeks were pooled. Study-level results: Repertoires were sampled only after the peak T cell response. Targets within unmutated variant regions were reportedly found for nearly half of spike-specific TCRs. The study found vaccine-associated CD4 TCRs spanning spike, dominant at 160-218 and 743-854.

Produced via immunoSEQ multiplex PCR; TCRdb's table is partial and in-frame only. The table lists tens of thousands of clones, 70% to 90% of them singletons. This clone has only a few counts. The antigen remains undetermined. V lost 7 bases and J lost 4, with 6 bases in between. CDR1 is KGHDR and CDR2 is SFDVKD in the germline V gene. This CDR3 contains 11 residues. The sequence was collected from an adult in good health. The chain joins TRBV24-1 to TRBJ1-1; maybe TRBD1 (6 bases). The sample consisted of peripheral blood, taken on day 0 of AZD1222 vaccination. The CDR3 protein is CATRQGTEAFF. In nucleotides, the CDR3 is TGTGCCACCAGACAGGGCACTGAAGCTTTCTTT.